What follows is one T cell receptor beta chain and its context. Per the authors' pipeline: Researchers report that nucleated cell counts were estimated from reference gene primer amplification. Sequenced by immunoSEQ multiplex PCR; TCRdb stores in-frame clones only, minus some. The DNA gave D and trimming, while V, J and clone size come from that table. The data show approximately 25,000 clones, approximately 77% seen once. The CDR3 length is 17 residues. V gave up 7 bases and J gave up 2 bases; unmatched junction bases: 7. Germline CDR1 SGHTA, CDR2 FQGNSA. This entry is derived from a study of blood T cell repertoires in COVID-19. Study-wide background: Samples came from the United States, Italy and Spain, spanning acute and convalescent COVID-19. From T cells, B-cell-depleted T cells, or PBMCs came the material, which was cDNA or gDNA.

The sequence was obtained from a man older than 75 with active or convalescent COVID-19. The sample comprised peripheral blood. The V call is TRBV7-2, the J call TRBJ2-3; 15 nucleotides align to TRBD2. The CDR3 loop reads CASTGLAGGRYTDTQYF. In DNA, the CDR3 is TGTGCCAGCACCGGACTAGCGGGGGGGCGGTACACAGATACGCAGTATTTT.